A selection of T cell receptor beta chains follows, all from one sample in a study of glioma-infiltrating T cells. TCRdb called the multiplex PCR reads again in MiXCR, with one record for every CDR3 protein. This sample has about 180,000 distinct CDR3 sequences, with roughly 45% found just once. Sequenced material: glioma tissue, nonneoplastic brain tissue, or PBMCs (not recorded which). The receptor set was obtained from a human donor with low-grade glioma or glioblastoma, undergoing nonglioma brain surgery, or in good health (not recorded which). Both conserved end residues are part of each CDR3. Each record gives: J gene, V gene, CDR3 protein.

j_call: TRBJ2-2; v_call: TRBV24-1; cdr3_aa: CATSDPGQTNTGELFF
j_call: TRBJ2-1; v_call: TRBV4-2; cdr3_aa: CASSHGGGYEGERFF
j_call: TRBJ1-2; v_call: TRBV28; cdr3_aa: CASRFSGGGYGYTF
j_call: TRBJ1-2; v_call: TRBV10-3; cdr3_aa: CASGQGQSYGYTF
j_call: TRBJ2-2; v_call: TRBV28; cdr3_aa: CASSLLSGELFF
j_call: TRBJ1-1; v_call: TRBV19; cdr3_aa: CASSIDPETGPNTEAFF
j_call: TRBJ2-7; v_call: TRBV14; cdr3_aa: CASIQDSYEQYF
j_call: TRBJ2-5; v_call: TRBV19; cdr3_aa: CASSMVAEETQYF
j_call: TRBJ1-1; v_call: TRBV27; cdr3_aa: CASSSSVGLTEAFF
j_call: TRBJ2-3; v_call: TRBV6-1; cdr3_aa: CASTRGARTDTQYF
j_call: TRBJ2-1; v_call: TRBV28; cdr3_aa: CASSIPGLAVDNEQFF
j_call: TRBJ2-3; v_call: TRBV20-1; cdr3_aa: CSDRPLLVGETDTQYF
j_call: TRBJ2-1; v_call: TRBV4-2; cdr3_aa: CASSQEITNEQFF
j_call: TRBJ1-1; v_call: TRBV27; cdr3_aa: CASSVGGQGTEAFF
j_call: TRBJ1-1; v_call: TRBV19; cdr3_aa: CASSPGMGNTEAFF
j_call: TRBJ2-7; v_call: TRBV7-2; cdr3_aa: CASSTLAGIEQYF
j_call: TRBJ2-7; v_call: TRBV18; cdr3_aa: CASSPEFSYEQYF
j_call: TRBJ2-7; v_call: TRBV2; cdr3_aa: CGSSEAGDGSYEQYF
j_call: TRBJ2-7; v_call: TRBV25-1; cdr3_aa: CASSDCGRIFGEQYF
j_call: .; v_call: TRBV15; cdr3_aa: CATSRGGEDINEQFF
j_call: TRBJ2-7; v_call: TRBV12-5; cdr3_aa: CASGQPDGLQYF
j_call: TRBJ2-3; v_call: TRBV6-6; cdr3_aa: CASSYSMGGGDTQYF
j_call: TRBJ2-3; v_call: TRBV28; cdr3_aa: CASSLWGTSGGTDTQYF
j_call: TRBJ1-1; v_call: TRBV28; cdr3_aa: CASRQGGPSDTEAFF
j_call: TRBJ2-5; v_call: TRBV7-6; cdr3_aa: CASSLVATRGSRETQYF
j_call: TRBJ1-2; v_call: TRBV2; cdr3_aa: CASRRDYGYTF
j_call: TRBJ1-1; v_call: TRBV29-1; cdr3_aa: CSVVGTREAFF
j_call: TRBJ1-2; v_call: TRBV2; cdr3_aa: CASGREKNYGYTF
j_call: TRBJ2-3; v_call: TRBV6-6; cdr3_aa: CASSYSYSSPNTQYF
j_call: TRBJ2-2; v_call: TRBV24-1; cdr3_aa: CATSATSGNTGELFF
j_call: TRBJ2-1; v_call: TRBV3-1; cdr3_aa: CASSAQLAGVYNEQFF
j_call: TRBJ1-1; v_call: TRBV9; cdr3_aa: CASSLEGLTEAFF
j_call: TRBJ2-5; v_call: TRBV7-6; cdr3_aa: CASSLGGAPGTQYF
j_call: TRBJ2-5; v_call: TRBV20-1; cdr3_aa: CSAQTSGTSGTQYF
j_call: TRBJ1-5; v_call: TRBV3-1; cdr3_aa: CDSSQGGVAQPQHF
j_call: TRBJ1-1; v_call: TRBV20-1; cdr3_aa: CSARDSARDPTNTEAFF
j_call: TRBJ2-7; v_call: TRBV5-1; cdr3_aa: CASSPTGSEQYF
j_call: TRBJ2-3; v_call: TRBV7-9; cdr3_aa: CASSLLSPTDTQYF
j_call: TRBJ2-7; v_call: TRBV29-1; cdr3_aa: CSAREWSGRYYEQYF
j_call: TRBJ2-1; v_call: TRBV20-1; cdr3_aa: CSARVKSGRIPYNEQFF
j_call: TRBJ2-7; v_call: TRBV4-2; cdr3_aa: CASSQGLREAEQYF
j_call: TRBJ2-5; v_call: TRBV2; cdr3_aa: CASSEARGTGQTQYF
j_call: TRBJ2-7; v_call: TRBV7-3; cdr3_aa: CASSPLGGNYEQYF
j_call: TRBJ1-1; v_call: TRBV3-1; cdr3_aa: CASSPSDKNTEAFF
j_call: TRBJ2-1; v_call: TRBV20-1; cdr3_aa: CSATGGWNEQFF
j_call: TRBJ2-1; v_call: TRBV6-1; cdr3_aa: CASSEVPPGEQFF
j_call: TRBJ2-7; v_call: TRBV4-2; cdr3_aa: CASSQGPTSGGVPYEQYF
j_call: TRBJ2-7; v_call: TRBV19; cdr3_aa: CASSTLAGVPYEQYF
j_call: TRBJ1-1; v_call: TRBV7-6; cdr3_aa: CASSLIPGTVEAFF
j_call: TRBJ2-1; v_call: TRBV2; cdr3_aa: CATHGLAGFNEQFF
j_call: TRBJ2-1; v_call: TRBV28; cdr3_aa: CASSYGGQAISSYNEQFF
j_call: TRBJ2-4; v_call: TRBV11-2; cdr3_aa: CASSNGQNIQYF
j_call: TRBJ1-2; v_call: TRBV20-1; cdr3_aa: CGAPRTGNYGYTF
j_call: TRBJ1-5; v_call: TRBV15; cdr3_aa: CATSREPGRNEPQHF
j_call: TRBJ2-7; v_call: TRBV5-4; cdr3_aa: CASSSRGTFSYEQYF